This T cell receptor beta chain was captured by sequencing in a study of blood T cell repertoires in COVID-19. Across the study: T cells, B-cell-depleted T cells, or PBMCs supplied cDNA or gDNA.

While infection was still active, Seattle patients were enrolled and then followed longitudinally. V lost 8 bases and J 7 bases, leaving 14 bases between the germline ends. This CDR3 has 12 residues. The V gene's germline CDR1 is LNHDA and CDR2 SQIVND (reference sequence). The protocol was immunoSEQ multiplex PCR, while the TCRdb copy is restricted to in-frame clones and leaves out a portion. The table has approximately 100,000 clones, approximately 90% seen once; the top ten hold 4% to 5%. The sequenced sample was peripheral blood. The clonotype originates from a human donor with COVID-19, enrolled during active disease. The donor label of this sample is uncertain. The genes are TRBV19 and TRBJ1-1; D is perhaps TRBD1 (6 bases). CDR3 in amino acids: CASGGRDDEAFF. The CDR3 DNA reads TGTGCCAGTGGGGGCAGAGACGATGAAGCTTTCTTT.